Listed here are 20 T cell receptor beta chains from one sample, sequenced in a study of cytomegalovirus exposure and HLA in healthy donors. PCR amplification relied on 60 Vbeta primers (plus 13 Jbeta primers). The method was immunoSEQ multiplex PCR; TCRdb's version includes in-frame clones alone and lacks a portion of them. In the table there are 90,000 to 100,000 clones, 74% of which are singletons. Material for sequencing was PBMCs. Receptors originate from a male donor in good health and CMV-seronegative.

The chain links TRBV7-9 to TRBJ2-5; 8 nucleotides line up with TRBD2. With 5 bases clipped from V and 5 bases from J, the junction kept 13 bases outside the gene matches. The germline gives CDR1 SEHNR, CDR2 FQNEAQ (reference sequence). The CDR3 is made up of 16 amino acids. This CDR3 reads CASSPEEREIPETQYF. DNA of the CDR3: TGTGCCAGCAGCCCCGAGGAGCGGGAGATCCCTGAGACCCAGTACTTC.

The rearrangement joins TRBV19 to TRBJ2-7; 11 positions match TRBD1. The V segment lost 6 bases and the J segment 2 bases; nucleotides outside the gene matches: 6. Germline CDR1 and CDR2: LNHDA and SQIVND (reference sequence). The CDR3 contains 15 residues. The CDR3 here is CASRHPGQGAYEQYF. CDR3 sequence (DNA): TGTGCCAGTAGACACCCGGGACAGGGGGCCTACGAGCAGTACTTC.

This clone occurred a few times. V is TRBV6-1 and J is TRBJ2-7; 7 bases map to TRBD2. CDR1 MNHNS and CDR2 SASEGT come from the germline V gene. V shed 6 bases and J 4 bases; nucleotides not matched to a gene: 9. This CDR3 is built from 14 residues. CDR3 sequence reads: CASRIPGLPYEQYF. CDR3 nucleotide sequence: TGTGCCAGCAGGATACCGGGACTACCTTACGAGCAGTACTTC.

The chain carries TRBV5-4 and TRBJ2-2; D may be TRBD2 (6 bases). V lost 4 bases and J 3 bases, leaving 16 bases between the germline ends. Germline CDR1 reads SGHNT; CDR2 reads YYREEE (reference sequence). The CDR3 is 16 residues long. The CDR3, as DNA: TGTGCCAGCAGCATAGCGGCGAATCGGGACACCGGGGAGCTGTTTTTT. It yields the protein CASSIAANRDTGELFF.

The rearrangement links TRBV5-1 to TRBJ1-1; D possibly corresponds to TRBD1 (6 bases). V shed 0 bases and J shed 1 base, with 10 bases lying between them. The CDR3 has 15 amino acids. Germline lookup yields CDR1 SGHRS and CDR2 YFSETQ. CDR3 DNA: TGCGCCAGCAGCTTGGTAGGGACACAGAACACTGAAGCTTTCTTT. Translated: CASSLVGTQNTEAFF. Using reference TRBV5-1 and TRBJ1-1 for the parts outside the CDR3, the full variable domain is KAGVTQTPRYLIKTRGQQVTLSCSPISGHRSVSWYQQTPGQGLQFLFEYFSETQRNKGNFPGRFSGRQFSNSRSEMNVSTLELGDSALYLCASSLVGTQNTEAFFGQGTRLTVV.

This clone was detected a few times. The chain uses TRBV5-1 and TRBJ1-1, with 8 nucleotides matching TRBD1. This CDR3 has 17 amino acids. The germline CDR1 and CDR2 sequences are SGHRS and YFSETQ. V shed 0 bases, J shed 1 base, and the junction held 8 bases outside the gene matches. CDR3 DNA sequence: TGCGCCAGCAGCTTGGTGGCAGGGGGCGGAAAGAACACTGAAGCTTTCTTT. Translating it yields CASSLVAGGGKNTEAFF. Full variable domain (remainder filled in from reference TRBV5-1 and TRBJ1-1): KAGVTQTPRYLIKTRGQQVTLSCSPISGHRSVSWYQQTPGQGLQFLFEYFSETQRNKGNFPGRFSGRQFSNSRSEMNVSTLELGDSALYLCASSLVAGGGKNTEAFFGQGTRLTVV.

This chain joins TRBV5-5 and TRBJ2-7; tentatively, D is TRBD1 (5 bases). CDR1 SGHKS and CDR2 YYEKEE come from the germline V gene (reference sequence). The CDR3 is 15 residues long. V was cut by 0 bases and J by 0 bases, with 10 bases left in between. The CDR3 loop reads CASSLVDTLSYEQYF. DNA for the CDR3: TGTGCCAGCAGCTTGGTGGACACCCTCTCCTACGAGCAGTACTTC.

The chain is built from TRBV28 and TRBJ2-2, with 11 bases matching TRBD1. The germline gives CDR1 MDHEN, CDR2 SYDVKM. CDR3 length: 16 amino acids. The V segment lost 6 bases and the J segment 13 bases; nucleotides outside the gene matches: 16. The CDR3 loop is CASRLPGQGGPGGLFF. In DNA, the CDR3 is TGTGCCAGCAGACTACCGGGACAGGGGGGCCCGGGAGGGCTGTTTTTT.

The chain has TRBV2 and TRBJ1-2; D gene ambiguous. Germline V lookup: CDR1 SNHLY, CDR2 FYNNEI. Trimming took off 10 bases at V and 8 bases at J, with 20 bases between the two ends. The CDR3 extends over 13 amino acids. The CDR3 loop reads CAIRREEGYGYTF. The CDR3 region has the DNA TGTGCCATCAGAAGAGAGGAGGGATACGGCTACACCTTC.

The gene calls are TRBV30 and TRBJ2-7; the match to TRBD2 covers 8 bases. V lost 3 bases, J lost 3 bases, and 7 bases stayed unmatched. CDR1 is GTSNPN and CDR2 is SVGIG in the germline V gene (reference sequence). This CDR3 has 14 residues. CDR3 sequence: CAWSELSGSYEQYF. The CDR3 nucleotides read TGTGCCTGGAGCGAATTAAGCGGGAGCTACGAGCAGTACTTC. The complete variable domain, with remaining parts taken from reference TRBV30 and TRBJ2-7, reads SQTIHQWPATLVQPVGSPLSLECTVEGTSNPNLYWYRQAAGRGLQLLFYSVGIGQISSEVPQNLSASRPQDRQFILSSKKLLLSDSGFYLCAWSELSGSYEQYFGPGTRLTVT.

CDR3 sequence reads: CAWGTLANTIYF. CDR3 sequence (DNA): TGTGCCTGGGGGACATTGGCTAACACCATATATTTT. The chain employs TRBV30 and TRBJ1-3, with a tentative D call TRBD1 (6 bases). Germline V gives CDR1 GTSNPN, CDR2 SVGIG (reference sequence). The CDR3 has 12 amino acids. Trimming took 5 bases from V and 7 from J, leaving 12 bases between them.

In its sample, this clone was seen a few times. The chain links TRBV9 to TRBJ1-2; the match to TRBD1 covers 8 bases. V lost 0 bases to trimming and J lost 2 bases; unmatched junction nucleotides: 3. Germline-derived CDR1 and CDR2 are SGDLS and YYNGEE. The CDR3 is 15 residues long. This CDR3 is CASSVGQGQNYGYTF. CDR3 in DNA: TGTGCCAGCAGCGTAGGACAGGGGCAGAACTATGGCTACACCTTC.

V gene TRBV6-6 combines with J gene TRBJ1-1; 7 nucleotides match TRBD1. The trim removed 7 bases at V and 1 base at J, leaving 3 bases unmatched. This CDR3 is 13 amino acids long. The germline V gene encodes CDR1 MNHNY and CDR2 SVGAGI (reference sequence). In DNA form, the CDR3 reads TGTGCCAGCACCCAGGGGGGGAACACTGAAGCTTTCTTT. It translates to CASTQGGNTEAFF.

The chain uses TRBV5-1 and TRBJ2-2, with a weak D call TRBD2 (6 bases). V was clipped by 6 bases and J by 4 bases, with 16 bases between them. The CDR3 spans 15 residues. CDR1 is SGHRS, CDR2 YFSETQ, per germline. In DNA form, the CDR3 reads TGCGCCAGCACCTCGGCGGGATCTCCCACCGGGGAGCTGTTTTTT. Amino acids: CASTSAGSPTGELFF. Full variable domain (missing parts from reference TRBV5-1 and TRBJ2-2): KAGVTQTPRYLIKTRGQQVTLSCSPISGHRSVSWYQQTPGQGLQFLFEYFSETQRNKGNFPGRFSGRQFSNSRSEMNVSTLELGDSALYLCASTSAGSPTGELFFGEGSRLTVL.

The chain links TRBV2 to TRBJ2-1; possibly TRBD1 for D (5 bases). The CDR3 length is 13 residues. The germline V gene has CDR1 SNHLY and CDR2 FYNNEI. Trimming cost V 3 bases and J 6 bases, with 9 bases left between them. CDR3 nucleotide sequence: TGTGCCAGCAGTGATTGGGGCCCCAATGAGCAGTTCTTC. Translation gives CASSDWGPNEQFF.

The chain employs TRBV30 and TRBJ1-2, with D tentatively TRBD1 (6 bases). The CDR3 sequence is 15 residues long. Trimming removed 3 bases from V and 6 bases from J, with 20 bases in between. Germline-derived CDR1 and CDR2 are GTSNPN and SVGIG (reference sequence). The CDR3 nucleotides read TGTGCCTGGAGCACCCTCCCGGGGGGCGGTAATGGCTACACCTTC. It encodes CAWSTLPGGGNGYTF.

V and J are TRBV5-4 and TRBJ1-2; D might be TRBD1 (6 bases). The CDR3 loop spans 14 amino acids. V was clipped by 5 bases and J by 9 bases, with 20 bases between them. Germline CDR1 SGHNT, CDR2 YYREEE (reference sequence). CDR3 nucleotide sequence: TGTGCCAGCAGTTCCCAGGGGCGTCTTCCCAGCTACACCTTC. Amino acid sequence: CASSSQGRLPSYTF.

J is TRBJ2-1 and V is TRBV7-6; TRBD1 matches 10 bases. This CDR3 is 14 amino acids long. Trimming took 5 bases from V and 7 from J; bases not matched to a gene: 5. Germline CDR1 reads SGHVS; CDR2 reads FNYEAQ. The CDR3 loop is CASSPWTGGNEQFF. The CDR3 region has the DNA TGTGCCAGCAGCCCTTGGACAGGGGGTAATGAGCAGTTCTTC.

This clone was detected only a few times. V usage is TRBV28 and J usage is TRBJ2-3; D is uncertain. CDR3 length: 12 residues. Trimming left V 8 bases short and J 1 base short, with 7 bases between. Germline V gene sequence: CDR1 MDHEN, CDR2 SYDVKM. The CDR3 DNA sequence: TGTGCCAGCGGGCTGGGCACAGATACGCAGTATTTT. It yields the protein CASGLGTDTQYF. Full variable domain (remainder filled in from reference TRBV28 and TRBJ2-3): DVKVTQSSRYLVKRTGEKVFLECVQDMDHENMFWYRQDPGLGLRLIYFSYDVKMKEKGDIPEGYSVSREKKERFSLILESASTNQTSMYLCASGLGTDTQYFGPGTRLTVL.

This chain joins TRBV7-6 and TRBJ2-3; TRBD2 agrees at 10 bases. The germline gives CDR1 SGHVS, CDR2 FNYEAQ. Trimming took 6 bases from V and 4 from J; bases not matched to a gene: 7. The CDR3 consists of 15 residues. Here the CDR3 reads CASSRLAGAADTQYF. The CDR3 nucleotides are TGTGCCAGCAGTCGTCTAGCGGGAGCGGCAGATACGCAGTATTTT.